This T cell receptor beta chain originates from a study of CD8 T cells in ankylosing spondylitis. Study-wide results and caveats: A TCR beta motif of about eight highly homologous variants appeared characteristic of ankylosing spondylitis blood. Within peripheral blood, clones linked to disease were CD8+ and relatively rare.

Between the trimmed V and J ends, which lost 3 bases and 9 bases, there was a span of 18 bases. Germline V gives CDR1 MNHEY, CDR2 SMNVEV (reference sequence). The CDR3 covers 16 residues. Ten or more counts support this clonotype. Its matching antigen is unknown. TCRdb re-analysed the 5' RACE reads in MiXCR, keeping a single row per CDR3 protein. The repertoire holds some 240,000 distinct CDR3 sequences, with over 8.5% as singletons. The rearrangement links TRBV27 to TRBJ1-6; the D gene is possibly TRBD1 (5 bases). This sequence originates from a male donor with ankylosing spondylitis or in good health (not recorded which). The sample was blood, either unsorted or a sorted T cell fraction (not recorded which). CDR3: CASSFNSRGWGSPLHF. Written as DNA, the CDR3 is TGTGCCAGCAGTTTTAACAGTAGGGGCTGGGGTTCACCCCTCCACTTT.